This T cell receptor (beta chain) came from a study of CD8+ T cells in alopecia areata. About the study: Patients received oral tofacitinib, 5 to 10 mg twice daily, for moderate-to-severe alopecia areata. Findings and limits, study-wide: Alphabeta T cells residing in normal skin are also sequenced in scalp samples.

Comments on this clone: Its antigen remains unidentified.

Noted treatment: oral pan-JAK inhibitor, 5-10 mg twice daily. PBMCs provided sorted CD4+ and CD8+ T cells. cDNA reverse transcribed from extracted RNA served as the sequencing template. TCRdb keeps only in-frame clones here, not all; method: immunoSEQ multiplex PCR. This sample has about 280,000 clones, with over 45% found just once. J lost 2 bases, V lost 7 bases, and 10 bases had no gene match. Germline CDR1 SEHNR, CDR2 FQNEAQ (reference sequence). The CDR3 length is 16 residues. The receptor was derived from a human donor with alopecia areata. The sequenced sample was CD4+ T cells sorted from blood, obtained at week 24, from a patient treated with tofacitinib. J is TRBJ2-3 and V is TRBV7-9; 9 positions agree with TRBD1. The CDR3, as DNA: TGTGCCAGCATCCTCAGGACAGGGGATTACACAGATACGCAGTATTTT. This encodes CASILRTGDYTDTQYF.